Many counts were recorded for the clone carrying this T cell receptor beta chain. The sample is drawn from a study of blood T cell repertoires in COVID-19. Across the whole study: COVID-19 samples from acute and convalescent phases originated in the United States, Italy and Spain.

This table comes from immunoSEQ multiplex PCR, and its TCRdb copy is limited to in-frame clones, with some not included. The sample includes about 160,000 clones, roughly 80% seen only once; the top ten take 2.8%. CDR1 is SNHLY, CDR2 FYNNEI, per germline. Trimming shortened V by 7 bases and J by 3 bases, and 7 bases separated the two germline ends. CDR3 size: 11 residues. This clonotype was obtained from a man between 65 and 85 years old with acute or convalescent COVID-19. Source material: peripheral blood. The J gene is TRBJ2-7, the V gene TRBV2; D call uncertain. The DNA of the CDR3 is TGTGCCAGCACCTACAGCTACGAGCAGTACTTC. Protein: CASTYSYEQYF.